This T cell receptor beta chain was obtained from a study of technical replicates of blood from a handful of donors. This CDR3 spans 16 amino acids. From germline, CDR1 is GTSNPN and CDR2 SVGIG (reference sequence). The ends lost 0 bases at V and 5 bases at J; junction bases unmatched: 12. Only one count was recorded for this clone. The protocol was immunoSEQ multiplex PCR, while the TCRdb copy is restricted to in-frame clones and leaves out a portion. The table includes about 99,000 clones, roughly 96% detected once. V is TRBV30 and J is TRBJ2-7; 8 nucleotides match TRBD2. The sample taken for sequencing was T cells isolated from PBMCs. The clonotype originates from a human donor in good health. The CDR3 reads CAWSVLGSGGTNEQYF. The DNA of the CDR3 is TGTGCCTGGAGTGTTTTGGGGAGCGGGGGTACGAACGAGCAGTACTTC.